The 29 T cell receptor beta chains presented below share a single source sample, sequenced in a study of T cell responses to AZD1222 COVID-19 vaccine. Sequencing was performed with immunoSEQ multiplex PCR; in TCRdb, only in-frame clones are kept and a portion is missing. The sample contains 150,000 to 200,000 clones, under 95% of which appear only once. Sequences were derived from peripheral blood, sampled on day 0 of AZD1222 vaccination. Receptor source: an adult in good health.

The genes are TRBV27 and TRBJ1-6; D call uncertain. The V end lost 5 bases, the J end lost 6 bases, and 14 bases lay between the germline ends. Looked up from germline, CDR1 is MNHEY and CDR2 is SMNVEV (reference sequence). This CDR3 contains 15 residues. Here the CDR3 DNA reads TGTGCCAGCAGTCCATGGACCCTTGGTAATTCACCCCTCCACTTT. It translates to CASSPWTLGNSPLHF.

V is TRBV6-2 or TRBV6-3 and J is TRBJ1-6; D not certain. This CDR3 has 11 residues. V was cut by 5 bases and J by 8 bases, with 4 bases left in between. Germline CDR1 MNHEY, CDR2 SVGEGT. The CDR3 loop reads CASSGDSPLHF. The CDR3 DNA sequence: TGTGCCAGCAGTGGGGATTCACCCCTCCACTTT.

The chain couples TRBV25-1 to TRBJ2-1; weak D call: TRBD2 (5 bases). The CDR3 runs 17 residues. Germline V CDR1 and CDR2: MGHDK, SYGVNS. V dropped 10 bases and J dropped 10 bases, with 32 bases sitting between them. This CDR3 reads CAILGKRAVFGTREQFF. The CDR3, as DNA: TGTGCCATCTTAGGTAAGAGGGCCGTTTTTGGCACAAGGGAGCAGTTCTTC.

The rearrangement uses TRBV9 and TRBJ1-3; 8 bases align to TRBD1. The germline gives CDR1 SGDLS, CDR2 YYNGEE. The CDR3 has 16 residues. V was pared by 4 bases and J by 0 bases, with 6 bases of the junction left unmatched. This chain's CDR3 is CASSPQGVDSGNTIYF. The CDR3 DNA reads as TGTGCCAGCAGCCCACAGGGGGTCGACTCTGGAAACACCATATATTTT.

This clone was recorded only once. The chain links TRBV10-3 to TRBJ1-1, with D tentatively TRBD1 (5 bases). Germline-derived CDR1 and CDR2 are ENHRY and SYGVKD. The V gene lost 8 bases and the J gene lost 4 bases, with 17 bases spanning the gap. There are 14 residues in the CDR3. For the CDR3, the DNA is TGTGCCATCGGGGGTGAAGGGCCGGGCACTGAAGCTTTCTTT. Translating it yields CAIGGEGPGTEAFF.

The CDR3 coding sequence is TGCGCCAGCAGCTTGATAGGCAGCTCTGGAAACACCATATATTTT. It encodes CASSLIGSSGNTIYF. The rearrangement links TRBV5-1 to TRBJ1-3; unclear D gene. V was trimmed by 1 base and J by 0 bases, leaving 8 bases between them. Germline CDR1 and CDR2: SGHRS and YFSETQ. This CDR3 comprises 15 residues. Full variable domain (rest looked up from reference TRBV5-1 and TRBJ1-3): KAGVTQTPRYLIKTRGQQVTLSCSPISGHRSVSWYQQTPGQGLQFLFEYFSETQRNKGNFPGRFSGRQFSNSRSEMNVSTLELGDSALYLCASSLIGSSGNTIYFGEGSWLTVV.

V and J are TRBV25-1 and TRBJ1-3; D is ambiguous. The V gene's germline CDR1 is MGHDK and CDR2 SYGVNS. Trimming removed 3 bases from V and 2 bases from J, with 8 bases in between. This CDR3 is 14 amino acids long. The DNA of the CDR3 is TGTGCCAGCAGTGATCGGGGTCCTGGAAACACCATATATTTT. It yields the protein CASSDRGPGNTIYF.

V gene TRBV27 combines with J gene TRBJ2-1; 10 bases line up with TRBD2. The CDR3 covers 16 residues. J was trimmed by 10 bases and V by 10 bases; bases with no gene match: 19. Germline assignment: CDR1 MNHEY and CDR2 SMNVEV (reference sequence). For the CDR3, the DNA is TGTGCCATACTCACCCCCAGAGCGGGAGGGTATATGGAGCAGTTCTTC. This translates into CAILTPRAGGYMEQFF.

The chain is built from TRBV19 and TRBJ2-1; D remains ambiguous. The CDR3 has 13 residues. Trimming removed 6 bases from V and 8 bases from J, with 14 bases in between. The germline V gene has CDR1 LNHDA and CDR2 SQIVND (reference sequence). The CDR3 spells CASRGPLWDEQFF. CDR3 nucleotide sequence: TGTGCCAGTAGAGGGCCCCTGTGGGATGAGCAGTTCTTC.

In its sample, this clone was seen once. V is TRBV28 and J is TRBJ1-2; 8 bases align to TRBD1. CDR1 and CDR2 from the germline V gene are MDHEN and SYDVKM. The CDR3 sequence is 14 residues long. J was trimmed by 2 bases and V by 7 bases; bases with no gene match: 6. CDR3 bases: TGTGCCAGCACCAGGACAGGGCTAAACTATGGCTACACCTTC. Its protein product is CASTRTGLNYGYTF.

V gene TRBV7-8 combines with J gene TRBJ1-5; D gene ambiguous. V shed 4 bases and J shed 6 bases, with 22 bases lying between them. The germline V gene encodes CDR1 SGHVS and CDR2 FQNEAQ. This CDR3 has 17 amino acids. CDR3 in amino acids: CASSSAGKATHLQPQHF. In nucleotides, the CDR3 is TGTGCCAGCAGCTCAGCGGGCAAGGCCACCCATCTTCAGCCCCAGCATTTT.

The chain combines TRBV20-1 with TRBJ1-5; a possible D gene is TRBD1 (6 bases). Trimming removed 3 bases at V and 2 bases at J, with 20 bases between. Germline CDR1 is DFQATT and CDR2 is SNEGSKA (reference sequence). The CDR3 runs 17 residues. This chain's CDR3 is CSASISGRGLGNQPQHF. The CDR3 coding sequence is TGCAGTGCTAGTATTTCCGGCAGGGGACTGGGCAATCAGCCCCAGCATTTT.

This clone was counted only a few times. This sequence joins TRBV9 and TRBJ2-1, with TRBD2 identical over 12 bases. This CDR3 spans 16 amino acids. Trimming took 4 bases from V and 5 from J; bases not matched to a gene: 7. Germline CDR1 is SGDLS and CDR2 is YYNGEE. The CDR3: CASSSRRLAGDNEQFF. CDR3 nucleotide sequence: TGTGCCAGCAGCTCCCGCCGACTAGCGGGAGACAATGAGCAGTTCTTC.

V usage is TRBV30 and J usage is TRBJ1-5, with D unresolved. Trimming took off 3 bases at V and 3 bases at J, with 6 bases between the two ends. The CDR3 contains 12 residues. The V gene's germline CDR1 is GTSNPN and CDR2 SVGIG (reference sequence). The CDR3 nucleotides are TGTGCCTGGAGCAGGACCAATCAGCCCCAGCATTTT. Translation: CAWSRTNQPQHF.

V gene TRBV3-1 (or the pseudogene TRBV3-2) combines with J gene TRBJ1-4, with D unresolved. The CDR3 length is 14 residues. V lost 2 bases and J 7 bases, leaving 11 bases between the germline ends. Looked up from germline, CDR1 is LGHDT and CDR2 is YNNKEL (reference sequence). DNA for the CDR3: TGTGCCAGCAGCCAAAACAGTTGGGGTGAAAAACTGTTTTTT. Protein product: CASSQNSWGEKLFF.

In this sample, this clone turned up once. The V gene is TRBV4-1, the J gene TRBJ2-7; a weak D match, TRBD1 (7 bases). The V and J ends lost 3 bases and 4 bases respectively, with 19 bases between them. CDR1 and CDR2 (germline): MGHRA, YSYEKL. The CDR3 extends over 16 amino acids. This chain's CDR3 is CASSHWPGGQGYEQYF. The CDR3 region has the DNA TGCGCCAGCAGCCACTGGCCAGGGGGGCAAGGGTACGAGCAGTACTTC.

With regard to this clone: The sample carries other DNA sequences with the same CDR3. V gene TRBV5-1 combines with J gene TRBJ2-2, with D unclear. The CDR3 covers 12 residues. V was cut by 0 bases and J by 7 bases, with 4 bases left in between. CDR1 is SGHRS, CDR2 YFSETQ, per germline. The CDR3 DNA sequence: TGCGCCAGCAGCTTGGCAGGCGGGGAGCTGTTTTTT. It is translated as CASSLAGGELFF.

This chain links TRBV13 with TRBJ1-2; D gene ambiguous. Germline CDR1 PRHDT, CDR2 FYEKMQ (reference sequence). The CDR3 is 14 amino acids. V was trimmed by 0 bases and J by 5 bases, leaving 10 bases between them. CDR3 sequence: CASSLGNSWYGYTF. CDR3 nucleotides: TGTGCCAGCAGCTTAGGAAACAGTTGGTATGGCTACACCTTC.

V gene TRBV7-8 combines with J gene TRBJ1-1; D unresolved. The V gene lost 4 bases and the J gene lost 8 bases, with 11 bases spanning the gap. Germline values: CDR1 SGHVS, CDR2 FQNEAQ. This CDR3 contains 12 residues. CDR3 loop: CASSWGTGEAFF. In DNA, the CDR3 is TGTGCCAGCAGCTGGGGTACGGGGGAAGCTTTCTTT. Drawing the rest from reference TRBV7-8 and TRBJ1-1, the complete variable domain is GAGVSQSPRYKVAKRGQDVALRCDPISGHVSLFWYQQALGQGPEFLTYFQNEAQLDKSGLPSDRFFAERPEGSVSTLKIQRTQQEDSAVYLCASSWGTGEAFFGQGTRLTVV.

The chain joins TRBV19 to TRBJ2-5, with 11 nucleotides matching TRBD2. After removal of 4 bases from V and 2 bases from J, the junction contained 12 bases not matched to a gene. Germline CDR1 and CDR2: LNHDA and SQIVND (reference sequence). The CDR3 length is 18 residues. CDR3 DNA: TGTGCCAGTAGTACCATCCCCGGGACTAGCGGTCAACAAGAGACCCAGTACTTC. This codes for CASSTIPGTSGQQETQYF.

This clone appeared a single time. The CDR3 DNA sequence: TGTGCCACCCAATCTAGCACAGATACGCAGTATTTT. Translation gives CATQSSTDTQYF. This chain joins TRBV24-1 and TRBJ2-3; D is uncertain. Trimming took 9 bases from V and 0 from J, leaving 6 bases between them. This CDR3 has 12 residues. Germline V gene sequence: CDR1 KGHDR, CDR2 SFDVKD.

This sequence joins TRBV7-2 and TRBJ2-2; 11 nucleotides line up with TRBD2. This CDR3 has 15 amino acids. J lost 5 bases, V lost 3 bases, and 2 bases had no gene match. The V gene's germline CDR1 is SGHTA and CDR2 FQGNSA. The CDR3 sequence: CASSFSGRGTGELFF. The CDR3 DNA reads TGTGCCAGCAGCTTTAGCGGGAGGGGAACCGGGGAGCTGTTTTTT.

The V and J genes are TRBV6-5 and TRBJ2-3, with 7 bases identical to TRBD1. Germline V gene sequence: CDR1 MNHEY, CDR2 SVGAGI. The CDR3 spans 12 residues. V lost 11 bases to trimming and J lost 6 bases; unmatched junction nucleotides: 8. The CDR3, as DNA: TGTGCCGGGGCAATCAGGGGGGATACGCAGTATTTT. It yields the protein CAGAIRGDTQYF.

The chain joins TRBV28 to TRBJ2-1, with no clear D. V gave up 3 bases and J gave up 8 bases, with 8 bases separating them. The length of the CDR3 is 12 residues. Germline V gene sequence: CDR1 MDHEN, CDR2 SYDVKM. The CDR3 nucleotides are TGTGCCAGCAGTTTGACCCGGGATGAGCAGTTCTTC. It encodes CASSLTRDEQFF.

This clone was detected only a few times. V is TRBV6-5 and J is TRBJ1-5; 7 bases are a match to TRBD1. Germline values: CDR1 MNHEY, CDR2 SVGAGI. The CDR3 is 14 amino acids. Trimming took 5 bases from V and 6 from J; bases not matched to a gene: 7. In DNA, the CDR3 is TGTGCCAGCAGTCTTTACAGGGGAGTTCAGCCCCAGCATTTT. Translating it yields CASSLYRGVQPQHF.

The chain carries TRBV6-6 and TRBJ1-6, with TRBD1 matching 7 bases. The germline CDR1 and CDR2 sequences are MNHNY and SVGAGI (reference sequence). J lost 9 bases, V lost 2 bases, and 7 bases had no gene match. This CDR3 is 15 amino acids long. DNA for the CDR3: TGTGCCAGCAGTTACGCCAGACAGGGAAGTTCACCCCTCCACTTT. Translated: CASSYARQGSSPLHF.

The chain links TRBV12-3 or TRBV12-4 to TRBJ2-5; the D call may be TRBD1 or TRBD2 (5 bases each). This CDR3 is 13 amino acids long. The V gene lost 3 bases and the J gene lost 2 bases, with 7 bases spanning the gap. CDR3 DNA sequence: TGTGCCAGCAGTTTTTGGGGGCAAGAGACCCAGTACTTC. This gives the protein CASSFWGQETQYF.

This clone was seen a handful of times. The CDR3 reads CASSEAGQGGSPLHF. The CDR3 DNA reads as TGTGCCAGCAGTGAAGCGGGACAGGGGGGTTCACCCCTCCACTTT. J is TRBJ1-6 and V is TRBV2, with 11 bases that match TRBD1. Looked up from germline, CDR1 is SNHLY and CDR2 is FYNNEI. There are 15 residues in the CDR3. V lost 0 bases to trimming and J lost 9 bases; unmatched junction nucleotides: 1.

This clone was seen a single time. This chain connects TRBV5-1 to TRBJ2-1; D could derive from TRBD1 or TRBD2 (5 bases each). CDR1 SGHRS and CDR2 YFSETQ come from the germline V gene. The length of the CDR3 is 14 residues. Trimming cost V 0 bases and J 10 bases, with 14 bases left between them. The CDR3 reads CASSLGGPRGEQFF. The CDR3 coding sequence is TGCGCCAGCAGCTTGGGGGGACCAAGAGGGGAGCAGTTCTTC. Together with reference TRBV5-1 and TRBJ2-1, the CDR3 gives the full variable domain: KAGVTQTPRYLIKTRGQQVTLSCSPISGHRSVSWYQQTPGQGLQFLFEYFSETQRNKGNFPGRFSGRQFSNSRSEMNVSTLELGDSALYLCASSLGGPRGEQFFGPGTRLTVL.